This TCR beta chain was obtained from a study of T cell responses to AZD1222 COVID-19 vaccine. The protocol was immunoSEQ multiplex PCR, while the TCRdb copy is restricted to in-frame clones and leaves out a portion. The repertoire holds over 130,000 clones, with 75% to 95% as singletons. Study-wide findings and caveats: Distributed over spike, vaccine-associated CD4 TCRs predominated at 160-218 and 743-854. Seropositivity was recorded at baseline in only a handful of AZD1222 recipients. Spike-specific TCR breadth and depth grew following two AZD1222 doses. Most donors were white British and more were female, and clonal diversity was possibly underestimated.

Details on this clone: The antigen remains unidentified.

The sample was peripheral blood, taken 28 days after the second dose of the MenACWY control vaccine. The sequence came from an adult who received the MenACWY meningococcal vaccine as a control.

The CDR3 DNA reads TGTGCCAGCAGCTTAGGTCCTCTAAAGACCCAGTACTTC. It encodes CASSLGPLKTQYF. The V gene is TRBV7-6, the J gene TRBJ2-5; D unresolved. Germline V CDR1 and CDR2: SGHVS, FNYEAQ. This CDR3 is built from 13 residues. V shed 1 base and J shed 6 bases, with 9 bases lying between them.